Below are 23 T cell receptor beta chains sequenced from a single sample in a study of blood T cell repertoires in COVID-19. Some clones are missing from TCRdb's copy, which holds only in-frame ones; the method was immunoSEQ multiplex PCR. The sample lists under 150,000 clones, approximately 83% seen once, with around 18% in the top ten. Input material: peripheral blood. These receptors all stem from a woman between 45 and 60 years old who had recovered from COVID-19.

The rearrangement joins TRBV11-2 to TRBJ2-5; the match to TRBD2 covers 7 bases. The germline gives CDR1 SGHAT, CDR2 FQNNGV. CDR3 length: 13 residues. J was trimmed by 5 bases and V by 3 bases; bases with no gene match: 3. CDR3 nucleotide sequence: TGTGCCAGCAGCTTCACTAGCGCTGAGACCCAGTACTTC. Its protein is CASSFTSAETQYF.

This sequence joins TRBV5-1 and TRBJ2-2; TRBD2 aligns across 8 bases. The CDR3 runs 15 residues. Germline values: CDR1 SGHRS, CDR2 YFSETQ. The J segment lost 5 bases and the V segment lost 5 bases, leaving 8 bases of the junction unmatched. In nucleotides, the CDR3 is TGCGCCAGCAGTCCCAGCGGGAGAGGGACCGGGGAGCTGTTTTTT. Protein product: CASSPSGRGTGELFF.

CDR3 coding DNA: TGCAGCGTTTCTGAGGGGGACTATGGCTACACCTTC. Amino acid sequence: CSVSEGDYGYTF. This chain uses TRBV29-1 with TRBJ1-2, with a tentative D call TRBD1 (6 bases). V lost 5 bases and J 3 bases, leaving 10 bases between the germline ends. The CDR3 loop spans 12 amino acids. Looked up from germline, CDR1 is SQVTM and CDR2 is ANQGSEA. The variable domain in full, with the rest retrieved from reference TRBV29-1 and TRBJ1-2, is SAVISQKPSRDICQRGTSLTIQCQVDSQVTMMFWYRQQPGQSLTLIATANQGSEATYESGFVIDKFPISRPNLTFSTLTVSNMSPEDSSIYLCSVSEGDYGYTFGSGTRLTVV.

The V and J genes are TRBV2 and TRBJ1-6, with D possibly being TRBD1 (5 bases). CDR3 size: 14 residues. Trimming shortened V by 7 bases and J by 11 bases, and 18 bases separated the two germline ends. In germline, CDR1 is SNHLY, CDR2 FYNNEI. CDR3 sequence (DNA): TGTGCCAGCACCCAAACCGGGTCAGGGACACCCCTCCACTTT. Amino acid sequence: CASTQTGSGTPLHF.

The CDR3 DNA is TGTGCCAGTGGGGAGGGCAGGCCCAACTATGGCTACACCTTC. As protein: CASGEGRPNYGYTF. J is TRBJ1-2 and V is TRBV19; D is unclear. CDR3 size: 14 residues. Trimming took off 8 bases at V and 2 bases at J, with 15 bases between the two ends. Germline V gene data show CDR1 as LNHDA and CDR2 as SQIVND (reference sequence).

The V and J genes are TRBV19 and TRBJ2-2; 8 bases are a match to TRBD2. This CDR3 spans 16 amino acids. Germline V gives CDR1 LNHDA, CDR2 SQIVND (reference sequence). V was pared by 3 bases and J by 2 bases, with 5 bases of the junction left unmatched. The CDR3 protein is CASSIIAGLNTGELFF. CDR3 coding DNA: TGTGCCAGTAGTATTATAGCGGGGCTCAACACCGGGGAGCTGTTTTTT.

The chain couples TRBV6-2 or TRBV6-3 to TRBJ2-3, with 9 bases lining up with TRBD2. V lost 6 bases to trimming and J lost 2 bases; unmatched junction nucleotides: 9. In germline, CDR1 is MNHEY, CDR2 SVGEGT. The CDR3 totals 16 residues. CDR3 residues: CASRPSGKWDTDTQYF. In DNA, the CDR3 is TGTGCCAGCAGGCCTAGCGGGAAATGGGACACAGATACGCAGTATTTT.

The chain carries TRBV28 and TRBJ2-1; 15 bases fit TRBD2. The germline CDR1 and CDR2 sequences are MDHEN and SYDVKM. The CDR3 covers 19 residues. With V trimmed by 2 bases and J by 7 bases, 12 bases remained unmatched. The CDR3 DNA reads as TGTGCCAGCAGTTTAGGGGGACTAGCGGGAGGTTGGCTTTGGAATGAGCAGTTCTTC. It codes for CASSLGGLAGGWLWNEQFF.

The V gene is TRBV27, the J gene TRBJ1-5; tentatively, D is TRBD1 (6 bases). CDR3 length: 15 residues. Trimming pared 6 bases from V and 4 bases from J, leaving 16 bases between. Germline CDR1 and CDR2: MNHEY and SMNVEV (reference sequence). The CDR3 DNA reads TGTGCCAGCAGCCCCCCGGCAGGGGCGAATCAGCCCCAGCATTTT. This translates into CASSPPAGANQPQHF.

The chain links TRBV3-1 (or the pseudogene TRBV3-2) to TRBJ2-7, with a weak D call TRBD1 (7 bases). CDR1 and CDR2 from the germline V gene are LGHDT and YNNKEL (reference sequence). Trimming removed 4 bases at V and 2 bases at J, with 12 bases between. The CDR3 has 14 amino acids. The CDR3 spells CASSPRDRPYEQYF. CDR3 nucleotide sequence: TGTGCCAGCAGCCCGCGGGACAGACCCTACGAGCAGTACTTC.

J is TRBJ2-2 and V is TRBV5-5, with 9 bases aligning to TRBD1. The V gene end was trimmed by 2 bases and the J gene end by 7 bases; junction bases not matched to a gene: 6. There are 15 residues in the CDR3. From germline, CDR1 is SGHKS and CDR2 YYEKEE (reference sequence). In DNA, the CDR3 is TGTGCCAGCAGCTTACCACAGGGGGCGAGCGGGGAGCTGTTTTTT. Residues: CASSLPQGASGELFF. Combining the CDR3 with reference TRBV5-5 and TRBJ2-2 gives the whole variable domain DAGVTQSPTHLIKTRGQQVTLRCSPISGHKSVSWYQQVLGQGPQFIFQYYEKEERGRGNFPDRFSARQFPNYSSELNVNALLLGDSALYLCASSLPQGASGELFFGEGSRLTVL.

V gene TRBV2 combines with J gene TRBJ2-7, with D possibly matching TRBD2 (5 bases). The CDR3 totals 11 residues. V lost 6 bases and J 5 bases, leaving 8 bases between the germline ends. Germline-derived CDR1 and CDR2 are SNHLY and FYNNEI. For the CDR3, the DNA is TGTGCCAGCAGAAACGGGGACGAGCAGTACTTC. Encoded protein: CASRNGDEQYF.

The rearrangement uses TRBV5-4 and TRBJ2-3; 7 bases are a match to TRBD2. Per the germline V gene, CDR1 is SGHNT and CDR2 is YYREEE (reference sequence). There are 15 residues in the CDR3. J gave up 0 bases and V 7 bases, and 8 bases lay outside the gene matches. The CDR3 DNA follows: TGTGCCAGCGGCTGGGGAGGGCCTAGCACAGATACGCAGTATTTT. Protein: CASGWGGPSTDTQYF.

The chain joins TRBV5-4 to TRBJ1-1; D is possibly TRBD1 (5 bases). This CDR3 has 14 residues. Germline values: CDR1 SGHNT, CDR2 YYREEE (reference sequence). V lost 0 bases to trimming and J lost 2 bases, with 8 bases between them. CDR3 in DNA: TGTGCCAGCAGCTTGGACAGGCCCAACACTGAAGCTTTCTTT. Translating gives CASSLDRPNTEAFF.

The CDR3 sequence is CASSPTGLETQYF. CDR3 DNA: TGTGCCAGCAGTCCGACAGGGCTAGAGACCCAGTACTTC. The chain couples TRBV12-3 or TRBV12-4 to TRBJ2-5, with TRBD1 matching over 7 bases. This CDR3 comprises 13 residues. J was trimmed by 4 bases and V by 5 bases; bases with no gene match: 4.

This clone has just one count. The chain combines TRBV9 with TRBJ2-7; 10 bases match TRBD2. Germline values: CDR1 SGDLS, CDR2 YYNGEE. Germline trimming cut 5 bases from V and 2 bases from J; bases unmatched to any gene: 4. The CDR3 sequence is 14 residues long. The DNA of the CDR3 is TGTGCCAGCAGTATGACTAGCGGGCCCTACGAGCAGTACTTC. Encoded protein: CASSMTSGPYEQYF. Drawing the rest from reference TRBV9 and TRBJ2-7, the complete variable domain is DSGVTQTPKHLITATGQRVTLRCSPRSGDLSVYWYQQSLDQGLQFLIQYYNGEERAKGNILERFSAQQFPDLHSELNLSSLELGDSALYFCASSMTSGPYEQYFGPGTRLTVT.

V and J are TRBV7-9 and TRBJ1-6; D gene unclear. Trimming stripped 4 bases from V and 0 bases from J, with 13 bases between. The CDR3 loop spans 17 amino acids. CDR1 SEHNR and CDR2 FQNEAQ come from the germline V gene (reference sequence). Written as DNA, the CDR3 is TGTGCCAGCAGCTCGCCGCAAGGGAGCTCCTATAATTCACCCCTCCACTTT. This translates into CASSSPQGSSYNSPLHF.

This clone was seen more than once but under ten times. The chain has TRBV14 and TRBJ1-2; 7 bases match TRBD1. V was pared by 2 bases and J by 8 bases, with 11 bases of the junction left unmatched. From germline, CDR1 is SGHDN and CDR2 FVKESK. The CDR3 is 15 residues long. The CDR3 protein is CASSQLGTAGLGYTF. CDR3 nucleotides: TGTGCCAGCAGCCAACTAGGGACAGCGGGTCTAGGCTACACCTTC.

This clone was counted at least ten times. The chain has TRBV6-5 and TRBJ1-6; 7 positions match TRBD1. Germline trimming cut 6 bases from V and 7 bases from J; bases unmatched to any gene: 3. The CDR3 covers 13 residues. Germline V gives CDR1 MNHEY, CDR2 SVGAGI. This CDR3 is CASSGTENSPLHF. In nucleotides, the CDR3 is TGTGCCAGCAGCGGGACAGAGAATTCACCCCTCCACTTT.

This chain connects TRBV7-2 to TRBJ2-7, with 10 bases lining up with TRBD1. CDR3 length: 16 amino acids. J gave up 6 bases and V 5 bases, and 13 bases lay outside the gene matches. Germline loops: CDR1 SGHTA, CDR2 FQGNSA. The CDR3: CASSPSPRDRGGEQYF. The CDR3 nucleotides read TGTGCCAGCAGCCCAAGCCCCCGGGACAGGGGTGGCGAGCAGTACTTC. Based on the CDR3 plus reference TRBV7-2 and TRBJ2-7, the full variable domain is GAGVSQSPSNKVTEKGKDVELRCDPISGHTALYWYRQSLGQGLEFLIYFQGNSAPDKSGLPSDRFSAERTGGSVSTLTIQRTQQEDSAVYLCASSPSPRDRGGEQYFGPGTRLTVT.

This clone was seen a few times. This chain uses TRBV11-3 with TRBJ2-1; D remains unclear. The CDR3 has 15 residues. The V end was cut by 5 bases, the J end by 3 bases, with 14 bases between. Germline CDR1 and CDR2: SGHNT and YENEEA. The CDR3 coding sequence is TGTGCCAGCAGCCCTAATGTTGACTTCTACAATGAGCAGTTCTTC. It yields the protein CASSPNVDFYNEQFF.

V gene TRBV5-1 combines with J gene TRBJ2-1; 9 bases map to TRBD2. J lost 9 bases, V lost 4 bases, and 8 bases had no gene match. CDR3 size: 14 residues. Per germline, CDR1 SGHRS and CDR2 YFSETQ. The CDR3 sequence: CASSVGGGAGEQFF. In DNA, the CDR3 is TGCGCCAGCAGCGTGGGCGGGGGGGCCGGTGAGCAGTTCTTC.

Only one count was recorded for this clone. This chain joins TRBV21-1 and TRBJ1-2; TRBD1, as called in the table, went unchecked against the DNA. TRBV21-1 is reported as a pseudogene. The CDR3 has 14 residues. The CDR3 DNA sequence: TGTGCCAGCAGCCGGCGGACAGAAAACTATGGCTACACCTTC. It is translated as CASSRRTENYGYTF.